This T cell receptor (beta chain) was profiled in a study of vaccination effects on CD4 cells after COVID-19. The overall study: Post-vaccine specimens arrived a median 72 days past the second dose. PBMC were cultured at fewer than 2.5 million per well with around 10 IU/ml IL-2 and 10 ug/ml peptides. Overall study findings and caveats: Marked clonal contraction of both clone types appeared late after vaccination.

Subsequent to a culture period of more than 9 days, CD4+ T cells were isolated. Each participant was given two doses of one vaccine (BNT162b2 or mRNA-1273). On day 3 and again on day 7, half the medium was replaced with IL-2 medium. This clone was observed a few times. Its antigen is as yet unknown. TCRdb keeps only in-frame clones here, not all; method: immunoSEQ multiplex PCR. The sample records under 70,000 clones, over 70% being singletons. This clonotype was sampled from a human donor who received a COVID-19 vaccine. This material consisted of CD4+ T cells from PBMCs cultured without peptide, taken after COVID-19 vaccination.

CDR3 nucleotide sequence: TGTGCCAGCCAAGGACTATTCAACAATGAGCAGTTCTTC. This gives the protein CASQGLFNNEQFF. The rearrangement uses TRBV14 and TRBJ2-1; D is perhaps TRBD2 (6 bases). This CDR3 is 13 amino acids long. V dropped 8 bases and J dropped 5 bases, with 13 bases sitting between them. Germline CDR1 and CDR2: SGHDN and FVKESK.